The 12 T cell receptor beta chains below were found in one sample sequenced in a study of cytomegalovirus exposure and HLA in healthy donors (dated by TCRdb to about 2017). Libraries were made using the immunoSEQ multiplex PCR assay. For the multiplex PCR, a mixture combining 60 forward primers for TCR Vbeta segments and 13 reverse primers for TCR Jbeta segments was used. TCRdb took this table from immuneACCESS and kept in-frame rearrangements with V and J called. Such tables lack part of the clones; where checked against another copy, unresolved V genes explain under half of the gap, and the rest is unexplained. This sample holds about 200,000 clones; roughly 80% were observed only once. The top ten clones comprise 1.6% of the sample. The sequencing sample was made of PBMCs. These receptors all come from a woman in her fifties or sixties in good health and CMV-seronegative.

The chain links TRBV19 to TRBJ2-2, with D unclear. CDR3 length equals 14 residues. The ends were cut back, 7 bases at V and 5 bases at J, with 14 bases in the middle. CDR1 LNHDA and CDR2 SQIVND come from the germline V gene (reference sequence). The CDR3 is CASNPRFVTGELFF. The DNA for the CDR3 is TGTGCCAGTAACCCCCGGTTCGTGACCGGGGAGCTGTTTTTT.

The chain combines TRBV2 with TRBJ2-3, with a possible D match to TRBD2 (7 bases). V lost 3 bases and J 7 bases, leaving 23 bases between the germline ends. The CDR3 runs 17 residues. In germline, CDR1 is SNHLY, CDR2 FYNNEI. CDR3 sequence (DNA): TGTGCCAGCAGTGATCCGGGACTAACAACCCAGGGGAATACGCAGTATTTT. Translated: CASSDPGLTTQGNTQYF.

V usage is TRBV28 and J usage is TRBJ2-1; no reliable D call. The CDR3 contains 11 residues. Germline loops: CDR1 MDHEN, CDR2 SYDVKM. V lost 6 bases to trimming and J lost 3 bases, with 3 bases between them. In nucleotides, the CDR3 is TGTGCCAGCAGCTTCTACAATGAGCAGTTCTTC. Its translation: CASSFYNEQFF.

For this clone: Other DNA sequences of this sample code for an identical CDR3. This chain links TRBV29-1 with TRBJ1-1; no firm D call. The CDR3 has 11 residues. Deletions cut 1 base from V and 5 bases from J, with 5 bases between. Germline V gene data show CDR1 as SQVTM and CDR2 as ANQGSEA. For the CDR3, the DNA is TGCAGCGTTGAAGGCAGAACTGAAGCTTTCTTT. Translation gives CSVEGRTEAFF.

The rearrangement joins TRBV9 to TRBJ2-7; TRBD1 is a possible D gene (5 bases). The CDR3 is 12 amino acids. The V end was cut by 0 bases, the J end by 6 bases, with 7 bases between. Germline lookup yields CDR1 SGDLS and CDR2 YYNGEE. CDR3 bases: TGTGCCAGCAGCGTAGAGGGGCGCGAGCAGTACTTC. Translated, it gives CASSVEGREQYF.

This chain joins TRBV7-9 and TRBJ1-1; D call uncertain. V shed 5 bases and J shed 5 bases, with 15 bases lying between them. Germline V CDR1 and CDR2: SEHNR, FQNEAQ (reference sequence). The CDR3 sequence is 14 residues long. This CDR3 reads CASSPSSHRTEAFF. For the CDR3, the DNA is TGTGCCAGCAGCCCGAGCTCCCATAGAACTGAAGCTTTCTTT. Complete variable domain (other parts from reference TRBV7-9 and TRBJ1-1): DTGVSQNPRHKITKRGQNVTFRCDPISEHNRLYWYRQTLGQGPEFLTYFQNEAQLEKSRLLSDRFSAERPKGSFSTLEIQRTEQGDSAMYLCASSPSSHRTEAFFGQGTRLTVV.

V is TRBV28 and J is TRBJ1-1; D gene unclear. V was trimmed by 7 bases and J by 0 bases, leaving 9 bases between them. CDR1 MDHEN and CDR2 SYDVKM come from the germline V gene. The CDR3 has 13 amino acids. As DNA, the CDR3 is TGTGCCAGCACCGATCAGATGAACACTGAAGCTTTCTTT. Translation: CASTDQMNTEAFF.

The rearrangement links TRBV4-2 to TRBJ2-7; D is possibly TRBD2 (6 bases). The CDR3 is made up of 14 amino acids. Trimming left V 4 bases short and J 3 bases short, with 13 bases between. Germline lookup yields CDR1 LGHNA and CDR2 YNFKEQ. The CDR3 DNA reads as TGTGCCAGCAGCCCTGCGGGGACGGTCTACGAGCAGTACTTC. This translates into CASSPAGTVYEQYF.

This chain connects TRBV11-2 to TRBJ2-1; D unresolved. Trimming cost V 0 bases and J 4 bases, with 10 bases left between them. The CDR3 is made up of 15 amino acids. CDR1 is SGHAT, CDR2 FQNNGV, per germline. The CDR3 protein is CASSLDPTVYNEQFF. The CDR3, as DNA: TGTGCCAGCAGCTTAGATCCCACTGTGTACAATGAGCAGTTCTTC. Full variable domain (outside the CDR3, taken from reference TRBV11-2 and TRBJ2-1): EAGVAQSPRYKIIEKRQSVAFWCNPISGHATLYWYQQILGQGPKLLIQFQNNGVVDDSQLPKDRFSAERLKGVDSTLKIQPAKLEDSAVYLCASSLDPTVYNEQFFGPGTRLTVL.

This clone has only a few counts. The chain combines TRBV7-3 with TRBJ2-5, with D possibly TRBD2 on 5 matching bases. The CDR3 covers 15 residues. Germline lookup yields CDR1 SGHTA and CDR2 FQGTGA. V was pared by 2 bases and J by 5 bases, with 15 bases between. The CDR3 bases are TGTGCCAGCAGCTTAGCCGGACTTGGGCTTGAGACCCAGTACTTC. It codes for CASSLAGLGLETQYF.

The V and J genes are TRBV10-3 and TRBJ2-5; tentative D call: TRBD1 (6 bases). This CDR3 comprises 15 residues. CDR1 and CDR2 (germline): ENHRY, SYGVKD. V was clipped by 6 bases and J by 2 bases, with 16 bases between them. CDR3 amino acids: CAISPGQYPQETQYF. The CDR3, as DNA: TGTGCCATCAGCCCAGGACAGTATCCACAAGAGACCCAGTACTTC.

J is TRBJ1-1 and V is TRBV14; TRBD1 might be the D (5 bases). The germline V and J ends were trimmed by 0 bases and 3 bases, with 14 bases remaining between them. The CDR3 contains 16 residues. Germline loops: CDR1 SGHDN, CDR2 FVKESK. The CDR3 loop reads CASSQEAGWDDTEAFF. DNA for the CDR3: TGTGCCAGCAGCCAAGAGGCAGGGTGGGATGACACTGAAGCTTTCTTT.